The 29 T cell receptor beta chains given below trace back to one sample, sequenced in a study of glioma-infiltrating T cells listed by TCRdb under 2016. Sequenced on an Illumina MiSeq. TCR alpha and beta CDR3 regions were amplified with the iRepertoire nested amplicon-rescue multiplex PCR (arm-PCR) platform from RNA. TCRdb trimmed public reads at Q25 via fastp, called clones via MiXCR and kept in-frame beta chains. Rows with a matching CDR3 protein are joined into one entry that keeps the most common DNA and genes. For this sample there are 20,000 to 25,000 distinct CDR3 sequences; around 23% appear just once. Under 15% of the sample comes from the top ten. Sequencing used glioma tissue, nonneoplastic brain tissue, or PBMCs (not recorded which). All receptors derive from a human donor with low-grade glioma or glioblastoma, undergoing nonglioma brain surgery, or in good health (not recorded which).

This clonotype was counted ten times or more. This chain connects TRBV6-1 to TRBJ1-2; tentatively, D is TRBD1 (5 bases). CDR1 and CDR2 (germline): MNHNS, SASEGT. V lost 6 bases to trimming and J lost 12 bases, with 20 bases between them. This CDR3 comprises 13 residues. The CDR3 loop is CASRAKWGSGHTF. The CDR3 DNA sequence: TGTGCCAGCAGGGCGAAGTGGGGGTCGGGTCACACCTTC.

At least ten counts were recorded for this clonotype. The rearrangement uses TRBV11-2 and TRBJ1-1; TRBD1 agrees at 11 bases. CDR1 is SGHAT and CDR2 is FQNNGV in the germline V gene. The V gene end was trimmed by 5 bases and the J gene end by 3 bases; junction bases not matched to a gene: 5. This CDR3 contains 15 residues. The CDR3 nucleotides read TGTGCCAGCAGCATAGGACAGGGGGCGGACACTGAAGCTTTCTTT. Translated: CASSIGQGADTEAFF.

This clonotype was detected many times. This chain connects TRBV6-1 to TRBJ2-3; D unresolved. V lost 9 bases, J lost 2 bases, and 12 bases lay in between. Germline V gene sequence: CDR1 MNHNS, CDR2 SASEGT. There are 13 residues in the CDR3. The CDR3 loop is CASIEGPTDTQYF. CDR3 in DNA: TGTGCCAGTATAGAAGGACCCACAGATACGCAGTATTTT.

Concerning this clonotype: The germline gene is not matched at one end of the junction; a read error may be the cause. The V gene is TRBV7-9, the J gene TRBJ1-4; D may be TRBD1 (6 bases). CDR1 is SEHNR, CDR2 FQNEAQ, per germline (reference sequence). The CDR3 sequence is 15 residues long. CDR3 bases: TGTGCCCGCAGCTCGGACAGTCTGAGAGGTGAAAAACTGTTTTTT. Translating it yields CARSSDSLRGEKLFF.

This clonotype has just one count. This chain joins TRBV2 and TRBJ2-5; tentative D call: TRBD1 (6 bases). This CDR3 is 13 amino acids long. Germline V gives CDR1 SNHLY, CDR2 FYNNEI. The V end was cut by 7 bases, the J end by 1 base, with 10 bases between. CDR3 DNA: TGTGCCAGCAAAGGACAGTTCCAAGAGACCCAGTACTTC. Translated: CASKGQFQETQYF.

Ten or more counts support this clonotype. This chain uses TRBV7-6 with TRBJ2-7; D might be TRBD1 or TRBD2, each matching 5 bases. V dropped 5 bases and J dropped 5 bases, with 22 bases sitting between them. CDR3 length: 16 amino acids. In germline, CDR1 is SGHVS, CDR2 FNYEAQ. This CDR3 reads CASSPYSLFPGHEQYF. Written as DNA, the CDR3 is TGTGCCAGCAGCCCATACAGTCTCTTTCCGGGGCACGAGCAGTACTTC.

This clonotype has more than one count but fewer than ten. The chain carries TRBV7-8 and TRBJ1-2; no definite D call. Germline V gives CDR1 SGHVS, CDR2 FQNEAQ. V was cut by 5 bases and J by 4 bases, with 11 bases left in between. CDR3 size: 13 residues. The CDR3: CASSPDQFYGYTF. CDR3 bases: TGTGCCAGCAGCCCTGACCAATTCTATGGCTACACCTTC.

About this clonotype itself: This may arise from a read error, as a much more abundant clone is one base away. This chain joins TRBV3-1 and TRBJ1-5, with no clear D. Trimming left V 2 bases short and J 6 bases short, with 8 bases between. CDR3 length equals 13 residues. Germline V gene sequence: CDR1 LGHDT, CDR2 YNNKEL (reference sequence). DNA of the CDR3: TGTGCCAGCAGCCAATTTCTGAGTCAGCCCCAGCATTTT. It translates to CASSQFLSQPQHF.

Turning to this clonotype: Being one base from a much bigger clone, this may be a read error. No conserved phenylalanine or tryptophan ends this CDR3, so it is likely a read error. This chain uses TRBV25-1 with TRBJ1-4; perhaps TRBD1 as D (5 bases). V lost 1 base and J 2 bases, leaving 11 bases between the germline ends. From germline, CDR1 is MGHDK and CDR2 SYGVNS. The CDR3 is made up of 16 amino acids. The CDR3 here is CASSEWHGGTNEKLFI. The CDR3 bases are TGTGCCAGCAGTGAATGGCACGGGGGGACTAATGAAAAACTGTTTATT.

The table lists this clonotype with a count of one. The rearrangement uses TRBV20-1 and TRBJ2-7; TRBD1 matches at 11 bases. The CDR3 sequence is 14 residues long. Per the germline V gene, CDR1 is DFQATT and CDR2 is SNEGSKA (reference sequence). V shed 1 base, J shed 4 bases, and the junction held 3 bases outside the gene matches. CDR3 bases: TGCAGTGCTAGAGCGGGACAGGGGGGATACGAGCAGTACTTC. Its protein product is CSARAGQGGYEQYF.

This chain links TRBV3-1 with TRBJ1-2; D is unclear. The CDR3 spans 13 residues. The V end was cut by 2 bases, the J end by 8 bases, with 12 bases between. The germline V gene encodes CDR1 LGHDT and CDR2 YNNKEL (reference sequence). CDR3 sequence (DNA): TGTGCCAGCAGCCAATTCGTTATCGCGGGCTACACCTTC. Translated, it gives CASSQFVIAGYTF. The full variable domain, completed using reference TRBV3-1 and TRBJ1-2, is DTAVSQTPKYLVTQMGNDKSIKCEQNLGHDTMYWYKQDSKKFLKIMFSYNNKELIINETVPNRFSPKSPDKAHLNLHINSLELGDSAVYFCASSQFVIAGYTFGSGTRLTVV.

By its share, this clonotype is large. CDR3 coding DNA: TGTGCCAGCAATCCCCAGGGAATCACTGAAGCTTTCTTT. Its translation is CASNPQGITEAFF. The rearrangement links TRBV6-1 to TRBJ1-1; possible D gene TRBD1, 5 bases. Trimming stripped 7 bases from V and 4 bases from J, with 13 bases between. Looked up from germline, CDR1 is MNHNS and CDR2 is SASEGT. CDR3 length: 13 residues.

This clonotype was found many times. This chain uses TRBV6-1 with TRBJ1-3; 8 nucleotides match TRBD1. The CDR3 totals 13 residues. The J segment lost 4 bases and the V segment lost 6 bases, leaving 2 bases of the junction unmatched. From germline, CDR1 is MNHNS and CDR2 SASEGT. Written as DNA, the CDR3 is TGTGCCAGCAGCCGGACAGGGGGAAACACCATATATTTT. Amino acids: CASSRTGGNTIYF.

The sample holds a few counts of this clonotype. The J gene is TRBJ2-3, the V gene TRBV7-3; D is possibly TRBD2 (5 bases). Germline values: CDR1 SGHTA, CDR2 FQGTGA. Trimming took 3 bases from V and 6 from J, leaving 16 bases between them. The CDR3 runs 15 residues. The CDR3 loop reads CASSLNPGSGDTQYF. The CDR3, as DNA: TGTGCCAGCAGCTTGAATCCGGGGTCGGGGGATACGCAGTATTTT.

This clonotype has ten or more counts. V is TRBV7-9 and J is TRBJ2-3, with D possibly being TRBD1 (5 bases). CDR3 length: 14 amino acids. Per germline, CDR1 SEHNR and CDR2 FQNEAQ (reference sequence). Trimming took off 1 base at V and 2 bases at J, with 7 bases between the two ends. The CDR3 region is CASSLEGNTDTQYF. CDR3 nucleotide sequence: TGTGCCAGCAGCTTAGAGGGGAACACAGATACGCAGTATTTT.

This clonotype was picked up one time. The chain couples TRBV6-1 to TRBJ2-5; unclear D gene. The CDR3 covers 11 residues. Germline CDR1 is MNHNS and CDR2 is SASEGT. Trimming took 6 bases from V and 5 from J, leaving 7 bases between them. CDR3 region: CASSVTETQYF. CDR3 bases: TGTGCCAGCAGCGTAACGGAGACCCAGTACTTC.

This clonotype was observed a few times. The chain links TRBV11-2 to TRBJ2-7; D gene ambiguous. Trimming stripped 5 bases from V and 7 bases from J, with 18 bases between. This CDR3 region has 14 residues. Germline CDR1 and CDR2: SGHAT and FQNNGV. The CDR3 DNA follows: TGTGCCAGCAGCCCGATAGAGACCCTGCCTGAGCAGTACTTC. Its translation: CASSPIETLPEQYF.

The sample holds many counts of this clonotype. The chain combines TRBV6-2 or TRBV6-3 with TRBJ1-5, with a weak D call TRBD1 (5 bases). This CDR3 spans 12 amino acids. V was shortened by 7 bases and J by 4 bases, with 8 bases between the two germline ends. Germline assignment: CDR1 MNHEY and CDR2 SVGEGT. CDR3 protein: CASKGWNQPQHF. Written as DNA, the CDR3 is TGTGCCAGCAAGGGGTGGAATCAGCCCCAGCATTTT.

This clonotype was observed at least ten times. The V gene is TRBV7-6, the J gene TRBJ1-5, with D unclear. The V gene's germline CDR1 is SGHVS and CDR2 FNYEAQ. The CDR3 is made up of 14 amino acids. Trimming pared 5 bases from V and 2 bases from J, leaving 10 bases between. The CDR3 sequence: CASSPGEGNQPQHF. CDR3 DNA sequence: TGTGCCAGCAGCCCTGGTGAGGGCAATCAGCCCCAGCATTTT.

The chain is built from TRBV7-9 and TRBJ1-4; a possible D gene is TRBD1 (5 bases). The V and J ends lost 6 bases and 8 bases respectively, with 16 bases between them. Germline-derived CDR1 and CDR2 are SEHNR and FQNEAQ (reference sequence). The CDR3 sequence is 14 residues long. For the CDR3, the DNA is TGTGCCAGCAGAACCTCCGGGTGGGGCGAAAAACTGTTTTTT. Translation gives CASRTSGWGEKLFF.

By share, this clonotype ranks as medium-sized. This rearrangement joins TRBV6-2 or TRBV6-3 to TRBJ2-3; D ambiguous. Germline V gene data show CDR1 as MNHEY and CDR2 as SVGEGT. V lost 3 bases and J lost 4, with 14 bases in between. The CDR3 runs to 15 residues. DNA of the CDR3: TGTGCCAGCAGTTATAATAATGCCTGGGCAGATACGCAGTATTTT. Its translation: CASSYNNAWADTQYF.

Worth noting for this clonotype: The junction differs from germline at one of its ends, possibly a read error. CDR3 DNA: TGTGCCAGCAGCACAGGCTCGGACTACATACAAGGGACCCAGTACTTC. Its translation is CASSTGSDYIQGTQYF. The J gene is TRBJ2-5, the V gene TRBV6-2 or TRBV6-3, with D tentatively TRBD2 (6 bases). CDR1 is MNHEY and CDR2 is SVGEGT in the germline V gene. The CDR3 totals 16 residues.

This clonotype is medium-sized (0.01 to 0.1%) by share. The rearrangement uses TRBV7-2 and TRBJ1-1; the match to TRBD1 covers 8 bases. The germline CDR1 and CDR2 sequences are SGHTA and FQGNSA. This CDR3 is 13 amino acids long. The ends lost 4 bases at V and 6 bases at J; junction bases unmatched: 4. In nucleotides, the CDR3 is TGTGCCAGCAGCTCGGGACAGGAACCTGAAGCTTTCTTT. Protein: CASSSGQEPEAFF. The entire variable domain, with the rest obtained from reference TRBV7-2 and TRBJ1-1, is as follows: GAGVSQSPSNKVTEKGKDVELRCDPISGHTALYWYRQSLGQGLEFLIYFQGNSAPDKSGLPSDRFSAERTGGSVSTLTIQRTQQEDSAVYLCASSSGQEPEAFFGQGTRLTVV.

This clonotype appeared a few times. The chain is built from TRBV12-3 or TRBV12-4 and TRBJ1-4; D not resolved. There are 14 residues in the CDR3. The ends were cut back, 5 bases at V and 4 bases at J, with 11 bases in the middle. The CDR3 spells CASSSTGNNEKLFF. For the CDR3, the DNA is TGTGCCAGCAGTAGCACTGGGAATAATGAAAAACTGTTTTTT.

By its share, this clonotype is medium-sized. For the CDR3, the DNA is TGTGCCAGCTCACAAAGAACTAAACTCTTGGGCGATGAGCAGTTCTTC. Amino acids: CASSQRTKLLGDEQFF. The chain couples TRBV18 to TRBJ2-1, with no clear D. The CDR3 is 16 residues long. Germline lookup yields CDR1 KGHSH and CDR2 LQKENI. Trimming cost V 4 bases and J 8 bases, with 21 bases left between them.

This clonotype was recorded many times. The chain carries TRBV20-1 and TRBJ1-2; 9 bases are shared with TRBD1. Looked up from germline, CDR1 is DFQATT and CDR2 is SNEGSKA (reference sequence). There are 14 residues in the CDR3. V shed 6 bases, J shed 8 bases, and the junction held 13 bases outside the gene matches. The CDR3 spells CSASTEDRGTGYTF. Written as DNA, the CDR3 is TGCAGTGCCTCTACCGAGGACAGGGGTACAGGCTACACCTTC.

Many counts were recorded for this clonotype. Written as DNA, the CDR3 is TGTGCCAGCAGCTTAGGACCGTTTGGGGATCAGTACTTC. Protein sequence: CASSLGPFGDQYF. The J gene is TRBJ2-4, the V gene TRBV7-2; D call uncertain. CDR3 length: 13 residues. Between the trimmed V and J ends, which lost 1 base and 12 bases, there was a span of 13 bases. The germline gives CDR1 SGHTA, CDR2 FQGNSA.

This clonotype was counted between two and nine times. A read error is possible here, since a much larger clone lies one base away. The chain links TRBV18 to TRBJ2-1; D not resolved. V was pared by 0 bases and J by 7 bases, with 4 bases between. The CDR3 length is 12 residues. CDR1 and CDR2 (germline): KGHSH, LQKENI. For the CDR3, the DNA is TGTGCCAGCTCACCACCGTGGAATGAGCAGTTCTTC. Residues: CASSPPWNEQFF.

This clonotype was seen many times. This chain joins TRBV6-1 and TRBJ1-1; TRBD1 matches 9 bases. This CDR3 comprises 17 residues. The ends lost 6 bases at V and 4 bases at J; junction bases unmatched: 15. Germline CDR1 MNHNS, CDR2 SASEGT. CDR3 protein: CASSTNRGLNRPTEAFF. The CDR3 bases are TGTGCCAGCAGCACTAACAGGGGGCTTAATAGGCCCACTGAAGCTTTCTTT.